These 2 T cell receptor beta chains came from one sample sequenced in a study of OX40 agonist ivuxolimab in advanced cancers. Generated by immunoSEQ multiplex PCR, the TCRdb table keeps only in-frame clones and is missing some. Found here are roughly 50,000 clones, 75% to 90% of them singletons; the top ten hold roughly 0.34%. The sample in question was CD4+ or CD8+ T cells sorted from blood, obtained in a trial of the OX40 agonist ivuxolimab. Receptors were obtained from an adult with an advanced solid tumor such as melanoma, head and neck, liver or kidney cancer.

This clone appeared a single time. CDR3 in DNA: TGCGCCAGCAGCCCTACCCCTGGGGCTAGCGGGATCTACGAGCAGTACTTC. Translated, it gives CASSPTPGASGIYEQYF. The V gene is TRBV4-1, the J gene TRBJ2-5; 9 bases align to TRBD2. The J call is doubtful: the DNA matches TRBJ2-7 better. CDR3 length: 17 amino acids. Looked up from germline, CDR1 is MGHRA and CDR2 is YSYEKL.

This chain uses TRBV2 with TRBJ2-2; D not resolved. Deletions cut 7 bases from V and 4 bases from J, with 10 bases between. Germline V gene sequence: CDR1 SNHLY, CDR2 FYNNEI. CDR3 length equals 13 residues. CDR3 loop: CASTSKSTGELFF. In nucleotides, the CDR3 is TGTGCCAGCACCTCGAAGAGCACCGGGGAGCTGTTTTTT. The variable domain in full, with the rest retrieved from reference TRBV2 and TRBJ2-2, is EPEVTQTPSHQVTQMGQEVILRCVPISNHLYFYWYRQILGQKVEFLVSFYNNEISEKSEIFDDQFSVERPDGSNFTLKIRSTKLEDSAMYFCASTSKSTGELFFGEGSRLTVL.